The clone carrying this T cell receptor (beta chain) was detected only once. Its antigen remains unidentified. Libraries were prepared by immunoSEQ multiplex PCR; TCRdb keeps only in-frame clonotypes and omits some of them. The profile covers over 80,000 clones, with less than 85% appearing a single time and around 5% taken by the ten largest. This sample is drawn from a study of OX40 agonist ivuxolimab in advanced cancers. Study background: Eligibility rules accepted prior anti-PD-1, anti-PD-L1 or anti-CTLA-4 therapy, and 30% to 40% had some. Study conclusions and caveats: CD8+ T cells were the subset that, on average, had more expanded clones than CD4+.

Per the germline V gene, CDR1 is MNHNS and CDR2 is SASEGT. CDR3 size: 14 residues. The V gene end was trimmed by 6 bases and the J gene end by 6 bases; junction bases not matched to a gene: 9. The rearrangement links TRBV6-1 to TRBJ1-2, with 8 bases aligning to TRBD1. The sample here was CD4+ or CD8+ T cells sorted from blood, taken in a trial of the OX40 agonist ivuxolimab. This TCR came from an adult with an advanced solid tumor such as melanoma, head and neck, liver or kidney cancer. CDR3 in DNA: TGTGCCAGCAGCGAACTACAGGGGGTGAATGGCTACACCTTC. It yields the protein CASSELQGVNGYTF.